Here is one TCR beta chain with its context. Its matching antigen is unknown. Deletions cut 0 bases from V and 4 bases from J, with 11 bases between. Germline V CDR1 and CDR2: SGHDT, YYEEEE. The CDR3 is made up of 14 amino acids. Arm-PCR of CDR3 regions and iRepertoire HTBI primers were the basis on which TCR beta libraries were built. TCRdb ran MiXCR on the multiplex PCR reads and lists one entry per CDR3 protein. The sample lists 400,000 or so distinct CDR3 sequences; 20% to 30% were seen once. The time point was: persistent/refractory GD, antithyroid drugs over 5 years with positive TRAb. With RNA extracted from PBMCs as input, the TCR library was made. The data originate from a study of regulatory T cells in long-lasting Graves disease. Study-wide points: Whereas nearly 1,000 public clonotypes were shared by new patients, persistent patients shared more, at approximately 2,700.

The source is a female donor with Graves disease. The sequenced sample was peripheral blood mononuclear cells (PBMCs), obtained when the disease was refractory, from a patient treated with antithyroid drugs. The J gene is TRBJ2-7, the V gene TRBV5-6; D possibly corresponds to TRBD2 (5 bases). This CDR3 is CASSLGGSAYEQYF. The CDR3 DNA reads TGTGCCAGCAGCTTGGGAGGGAGTGCTTACGAGCAGTACTTC.